These T cell receptor beta chains were read from a single sample in a study of T cell responses to AZD1222 COVID-19 vaccine. Generated by immunoSEQ multiplex PCR, the TCRdb table keeps only in-frame clones and is missing some. Of 95,000 to 130,000 clones listed, over 75% were seen once; the top ten hold 3% to 4%. This material consisted of peripheral blood, taken on day 0 of MenACWY control vaccination. The receptors were sampled from an adult in good health. Each CDR3 is given with its conserved first and last residue. A row's size may be missing; if present it is once, few, many or a size class.

14 TRBV11-2 NA CASSLGLAGRWQFF
15 TRBV11-2 NA CASSRYGGYTDTQYF
15 TRBV2 NA CASQLRESRNQPQHF
15 TRBV6-6 NA CASSYSWTATDTQYF
12 TRBV19 once CASSSYQETQYF
15 TRBV14 once CASSQGGQGNQPQHF
13 TRBV28 once CATEVPRDEKLFF
15 TRBV5-4 NA CASSPSGGATDTQYF
15 TRBV7-3 NA CASSLVGGRWNEQFF
15 TRBV7-2 NA CASSFQGPPQDTQYF
17 TRBV12-1 NA CASTLLRGRANTGELFF
15 TRBV9 NA CASSLFLSGSRGYTF
11 TRBV2 NA CASSNSYEQYF
15 TRBV28 few CASSRGGSSNYGYTF
14 TRBV4-3 NA CASSQDPGKDTQYF
14 TRBV6-5 NA CASSRRAAYNEQFF
16 TRBV5-6 NA CASRGVRDLAPYEQYF
14 TRBV7-2 NA CASKRDRGDYEQYF
15 TRBV19 NA CASRKSGGSSYEQYF
13 TRBV3-1/TRBV3-2 NA CASSLRGPDTQYF
12 TRBV3-1/TRBV3-2 NA CASSQDWRGYTF
13 TRBV29-1 NA CSIGGRPKETQYF
15 TRBV3-1/TRBV3-2 NA CASSQAGAGIYEQYF
15 TRBV28 NA CASSLDRVKTDTQYF
14 TRBV27 NA CASGNSLGSYEQFF
14 TRBV7-9 NA CASSLGANTGELFF
17 TRBV7-3 once CASSLNPRGTEITGYTF
19 TRBV7-9 NA CASSLRPYRGGFSYNEQFF
15 TRBV7-9 NA CASRPGTGFRNTIYF
13 TRBV10-3 NA CAISGTGNTEAFF
15 TRBV5-4 NA CASSTGRTGLNEQYF
12 TRBV7-9 NA CASSLGQGEAFF
13 TRBV9 NA CASSAQGGDTQYF
14 TRBV28 few CASSLLGSGNTIYF
14 TRBV24-1 NA CATSESGQAIQQYF
15 TRBV9 NA CASSVAGDNTGELFF
13 TRBV27 NA CASSFGQSYEQYF
15 TRBV7-9 NA CASSFGGEGVAPLHF
14 TRBV6-6 NA CASRAGGNNSPLHF
10 TRBV29-1 NA CSDRGNGYTF
13 TRBV6-5 NA CASSRDGNQPQHF
14 TRBV2 once CASRTGNPPYEQYF
19 TRBV5-1 NA CASSSGGTGAFPSGNTIYF
14 TRBV4-2 few CASSGLAGAETQYF
14 TRBV2 NA CASSENWGNYGYTF
14 TRBV7-2 NA CASSLVDRAHEQYF
15 TRBV5-1 NA CASSLGMGSNTEAFF
12 TRBV6-2/TRBV6-3 NA CASSSGTERRYF
13 TRBV7-3 NA CASSPGAVTEAFF
12 TRBV7-8 NA CASSRFRTEAFF
15 TRBV7-2 NA CASSFTGATNEKLFF
16 TRBV7-3 NA CASSFVGAGHPYEQYF
14 TRBV30 NA CAWTVYGGQSGYTF
17 TRBV18 once CASSPPGRQNSGNTIYF
12 TRBV7-2 few CASSLDQGSYTF
16 TRBV5-6 once CASSLVRRGAKNIQYF
14 TRBV11-2 NA CASSLDFGGDEQFF